This passage covers 8 T cell receptor beta chains from one sample sequenced in a study of radiation and T cells in renal cell carcinoma. Sequenced by immunoSEQ multiplex PCR; TCRdb stores in-frame clones only, minus some. The sample lists fewer than 200,000 clones, about 88% occurring once. Indicated time point: blood 4 weeks post-SBRT, at nephrectomy. Treatment indicated: 15 Gy SBRT to primary tumor, nephrectomy 4 weeks later. The sample consisted of blood, taken from a patient whose treatment included radiotherapy and nephrectomy. The receptors originated from a woman in her 50s with renal cell carcinoma.

The V call is TRBV6-1, the J call TRBJ2-5, with a possible D match to TRBD1 (5 bases). This CDR3 has 14 amino acids. The V end was cut by 3 bases, the J end by 0 bases, with 8 bases between. The germline gives CDR1 MNHNS, CDR2 SASEGT. CDR3 sequence (DNA): TGTGCCAGCAGTGACGACAGTTACCAAGAGACCCAGTACTTC. It specifies CASSDDSYQETQYF.

V gene TRBV27 combines with J gene TRBJ2-7, with 12 nucleotides matching TRBD1. Germline V gene lookup returns CDR1 MNHEY and CDR2 SMNVEV (reference sequence). This CDR3 region has 15 residues. Unmatched junction bases numbered 7, after V lost 3 bases and J lost 7 bases. The CDR3 DNA sequence: TGTGCCAGCAGTTTGCCAGGGGACAGGGGGCGAGAGCAGTACTTC. It encodes CASSLPGDRGREQYF.

A note on this clone: The same CDR3 is also encoded by other DNA sequences in this sample. The rearrangement links TRBV14 to TRBJ1-1, with 7 bases aligning to TRBD1. Germline V gene lookup returns CDR1 SGHDN and CDR2 FVKESK. With V trimmed by 1 base and J by 10 bases, 3 bases remained unmatched. This CDR3 region has 12 residues. The CDR3 coding sequence is TGTGCCAGCAGCCAAGTGACAGGGCGAGCTTTCTTT. It specifies CASSQVTGRAFF.

The chain carries TRBV5-6 and TRBJ2-3; perhaps D is TRBD1 or TRBD2 (5 bases each). The CDR3 loop spans 15 amino acids. Trimming stripped 0 bases from V and 4 bases from J, with 12 bases between. Germline values: CDR1 SGHDT, CDR2 YYEEEE. The CDR3 DNA reads as TGTGCCAGCAGCTTGGGCACAGGAGGAGCAGATACGCAGTATTTT. This translates into CASSLGTGGADTQYF.

The rearrangement links TRBV19 to TRBJ1-3; D unclear. The CDR3 covers 14 residues. The V gene lost 5 bases and the J gene lost 0 bases, with 8 bases spanning the gap. The germline V gene has CDR1 LNHDA and CDR2 SQIVND (reference sequence). In DNA, the CDR3 is TGTGCCAGTAGTCCTGACGTCTCTGGAAACACCATATATTTT. Amino acids: CASSPDVSGNTIYF.

This sequence joins TRBV7-8 and TRBJ1-1; the D is unclear. Germline CDR1 is SGHVS and CDR2 is FQNEAQ. This CDR3 has 11 residues. V lost 7 bases and J lost 1, with 4 bases in between. CDR3 region: CASIENTEAFF. CDR3 nucleotides: TGTGCCAGCATTGAGAACACTGAAGCTTTCTTT.

The chain couples TRBV5-1 to TRBJ2-7, with 7 bases matching TRBD1. Germline assignment: CDR1 SGHRS and CDR2 YFSETQ. V was pared by 4 bases and J by 2 bases, with 6 bases of the junction left unmatched. The CDR3 is 14 residues long. The CDR3, as DNA: TGCGCCAGCAGCACGGGGACAGCGACCTACGAGCAGTACTTC. This translates into CASSTGTATYEQYF.

The rearrangement uses TRBV18 and TRBJ2-2; D unclear. Trimming removed 6 bases at V and 6 bases at J, with 17 bases between. The CDR3 spans 15 residues. CDR1 and CDR2 from the germline V gene are KGHSH and LQKENI. CDR3 sequence (DNA): TGTGCCAGCTCCCAAAACCCACCCCGGGCCGGGGAGCTGTTTTTT. It yields the protein CASSQNPPRAGELFF.